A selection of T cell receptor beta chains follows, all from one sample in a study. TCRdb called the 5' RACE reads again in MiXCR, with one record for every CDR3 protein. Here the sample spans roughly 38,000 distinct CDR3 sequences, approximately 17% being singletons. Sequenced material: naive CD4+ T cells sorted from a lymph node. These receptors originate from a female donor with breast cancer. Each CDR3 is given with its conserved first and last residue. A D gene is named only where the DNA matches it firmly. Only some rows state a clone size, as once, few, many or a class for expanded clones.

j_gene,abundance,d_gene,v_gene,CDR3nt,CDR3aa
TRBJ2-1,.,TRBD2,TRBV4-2,TGTGCCAGCAGCCCGGGACTAGCAAATGAGCAGTTCTTC,CASSPGLANEQFF
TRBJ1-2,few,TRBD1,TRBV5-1,TGCGCCAGCAGCCTGGGACAGGGACCAACTAACTATGGCTACACCTTC,CASSLGQGPTNYGYTF
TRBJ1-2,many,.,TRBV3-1,TGTGCCAGCAGCCCCCAGGGGAGGTATGGCTACACCTTC,CASSPQGRYGYTF
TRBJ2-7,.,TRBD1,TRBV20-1,TGCAGTGCCCCGGACAGGAGCTCCTACGAGCAGTACTTC,CSAPDRSSYEQYF
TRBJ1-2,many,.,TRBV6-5,TGTGCCAGCAGTTACGACGGCCAGGGCTCCTATGGCTACACCTTC,CASSYDGQGSYGYTF
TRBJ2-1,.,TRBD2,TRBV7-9,TGTGCCAGCAGCTTGAGTAGCGGGAGGGATGAGCAGTTCTTC,CASSLSSGRDEQFF
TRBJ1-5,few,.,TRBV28,TGTGCCAGCAGTGGGTTGGACCAGCCCCAGCATTTT,CASSGLDQPQHF
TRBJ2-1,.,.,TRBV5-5,TGTGCCAGCAGCTGGACCGGGGCACTCCCGGGAAATGAGCAGTTCTTC,CASSWTGALPGNEQFF
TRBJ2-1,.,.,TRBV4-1,TGCGCCAGCAGCCAAGATCAGGGACGGGAGCAGTTCTTC,CASSQDQGREQFF
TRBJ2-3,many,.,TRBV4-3,TGCGCCAGCAGCCAAGGCGGGACATTCGTCGGAACGCAGTATTTT,CASSQGGTFVGTQYF
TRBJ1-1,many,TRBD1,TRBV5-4,TGTGCCAGCAGCTGGACAGGGGGGGACACTGAAGCTTTCTTT,CASSWTGGDTEAFF
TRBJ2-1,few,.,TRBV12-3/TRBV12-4,TGTGCCAGCAGTTTGTCGGGGGAACTTTACAATGAGCAGTTCTTC,CASSLSGELYNEQFF
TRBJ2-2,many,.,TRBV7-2,TGTGCCAGCAGCCGATTCTACGGGGAGCTGTTTTTT,CASSRFYGELFF
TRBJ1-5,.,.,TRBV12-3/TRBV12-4,TGTGCCAGCAGTTTAACCGGGGACAAGCAGCCCCAGCATTTT,CASSLTGDKQPQHF